This entry describes one TCR beta chain. Produced via immunoSEQ multiplex PCR; TCRdb's table is partial and in-frame only. The sample lists about 310,000 clones, more than 85% seen once, with 1% to 1.5% in the top ten. This entry comes from a study of blood T cell repertoires in COVID-19. Whole-study context: Sites across the United States, Italy and Spain contributed samples from acute and convalescent COVID-19.

Germline V CDR1 and CDR2: SGHVS, FQNEAQ. V shed 5 bases and J 6 bases; nucleotides not matched to a gene: 10. The CDR3 extends over 16 amino acids. V and J are TRBV7-8 and TRBJ1-5, with TRBD1 identical over 10 bases. This TCR derives from a man in his 70s with acute or convalescent COVID-19. Sequences were obtained from peripheral blood. The chain's CDR3 is CASSQTRTGGSQPQHF. DNA for the CDR3: TGTGCCAGCAGCCAAACGCGGACAGGGGGAAGTCAGCCCCAGCATTTT.